The source of this T cell receptor (beta chain) is a study of blood T cell repertoires in COVID-19. On the study more broadly: Samples taken during acute and convalescent COVID-19 were collected in the United States, Italy and Spain.

The CDR3 consists of 15 residues. V shed 4 bases and J 6 bases; nucleotides not matched to a gene: 3. CDR1 SNHLY and CDR2 FYNNEI come from the germline V gene. Enrolment of Seattle patients took place during active infection, and they were followed longitudinally. TCRdb's table, derived via immunoSEQ multiplex PCR, lists solely in-frame clones and lacks some. This repertoire shows about 190,000 clones, around nine tenths found once; its top ten account for around 12%. The sequence derives from a woman between 65 and 79 years old with COVID-19, enrolled during active disease. The sequenced sample consisted of peripheral blood. This rearrangement joins TRBV2 to TRBJ2-2; TRBD2 matches 12 bases. The CDR3 DNA is TGTGCCAGCAGTGGACTAGCGGGAGATTCCGGGGAGCTGTTTTTT. Translation gives CASSGLAGDSGELFF.